The text below deals with one T cell receptor beta chain. The sample comes from a study of blood T cell repertoires in COVID-19. The overall study: There were acute and convalescent COVID-19 samples, and they came from the United States, Italy and Spain. PBMCs, B-cell-depleted T cells, or T cells were the source of the cDNA or gDNA that made up the material.

Germline V lookup: CDR1 MNHEY, CDR2 SMNVEV (reference sequence). V lost 8 bases to trimming and J lost 6 bases, with 14 bases between them. This CDR3 has 14 amino acids. Original methodology: Estimates of nucleated cell counts were drawn from the amplification of reference gene primers. Only in-frame clones appear in the TCRdb table, and some are missing; sequencing was by immunoSEQ multiplex PCR. V, J and clone size derive from that table, while D and trimming were established from the DNA sequence. The sample has some 180,000 clones; roughly 84% are singletons. Seattle's enrolled individuals joined amid active infection and were then monitored longitudinally.

The rearrangement links TRBV27 to TRBJ2-6, with D tentatively TRBD2 (5 bases). The sequence derives from a woman between 40 and 55 years old with COVID-19, enrolled during active disease. The specimen sequenced was peripheral blood. CDR3: CASQRTLMANVLTF. The DNA for the CDR3 is TGTGCCAGCCAACGGACTCTGATGGCCAACGTCCTGACTTTC.